This entry lists 25 T cell receptor beta chains sequenced from one sample in a study of siplizumab effects on memory and regulatory T cells. Repertoires were generated with immunoSEQ multiplex PCR, while TCRdb's copy carries only in-frame clones and drops some. Of 99,000 or so clones in the sample, 93% are singletons; the top ten hold around 0.29%. The specimen sequenced was CD4+ T cells sorted from blood. The receptors stem from a human donor in good health.

V usage is TRBV30 and J usage is TRBJ1-5, with TRBD1 matching over 8 bases. The V and J ends lost 7 bases and 2 bases, in that order; junction bases with no gene match: 4. This CDR3 comprises 13 residues. Germline values: CDR1 GTSNPN, CDR2 SVGIG (reference sequence). The CDR3, as DNA: TGTGCCTCAGGACAGGGACGCAATCAGCCCCAGCATTTT. Its translation is CASGQGRNQPQHF.

The V call is TRBV7-2, the J call TRBJ1-3; D remains unclear. V shed 1 base and J shed 3 bases, with 7 bases lying between them. From germline, CDR1 is SGHTA and CDR2 FQGNSA. The CDR3 loop spans 14 amino acids. This chain's CDR3 is CASSLVPVGNTIYF. CDR3 coding DNA: TGTGCCAGCAGCTTAGTTCCTGTTGGAAACACCATATATTTT.

V is TRBV19 and J is TRBJ2-5; 7 bases agree with TRBD2. This CDR3 is 18 amino acids long. Per germline, CDR1 LNHDA and CDR2 SQIVND (reference sequence). V dropped 7 bases and J dropped 2; count of bases not matched to a gene: 19. This chain's CDR3 is CASTDNVGRGGFQETQYF. The CDR3 DNA sequence: TGTGCCAGTACCGACAACGTGGGTCGCGGGGGATTTCAAGAGACCCAGTACTTC.

This clone appeared once. The gene calls are TRBV7-9 and TRBJ1-4; no reliable D call. CDR3 length: 12 residues. Trimming took off 4 bases at V and 7 bases at J, with 7 bases between the two ends. The germline CDR1 and CDR2 sequences are SEHNR and FQNEAQ (reference sequence). As DNA, the CDR3 is TGTGCCAGCAGCTGGGAGGGTGAAAAACTGTTTTTT. Its translation is CASSWEGEKLFF.

This chain joins TRBV5-4 and TRBJ2-2, with 13 bases matching TRBD2. The CDR3 runs to 18 residues. CDR1 is SGHNT and CDR2 is YYREEE in the germline V gene (reference sequence). Losses at the gene ends were 2 bases for V and 6 bases for J; bases not matched to a gene: 10. The CDR3 loop is CASSFRIGLAGVAGELFF. The CDR3 region has the DNA TGTGCCAGCAGCTTTAGGATCGGACTAGCGGGAGTAGCCGGGGAGCTGTTTTTT.

The rearrangement links TRBV4-1 to TRBJ2-5; 8 positions match TRBD2. Germline CDR1 reads MGHRA; CDR2 reads YSYEKL. With V trimmed by 1 base and J by 1 base, 2 bases remained unmatched. This CDR3 region has 15 residues. The DNA for the CDR3 is TGCGCCAGCAGCCAAGGACTAGCGTCCCAAGAGACCCAGTACTTC. It is translated as CASSQGLASQETQYF.

V is TRBV18 and J is TRBJ2-5; D is uncertain. Per the germline V gene, CDR1 is KGHSH and CDR2 is LQKENI. V lost 4 bases and J lost 1, with 7 bases in between. The CDR3 runs 13 residues. CDR3 bases: TGTGCCAGCTCACTCGACATCCAAGAGACCCAGTACTTC. This sequence encodes CASSLDIQETQYF.

The chain links TRBV4-1 to TRBJ2-5, with 12 bases lining up with TRBD2. Looked up from germline, CDR1 is MGHRA and CDR2 is YSYEKL. CDR3 size: 19 residues. The J segment lost 5 bases and the V segment lost 2 bases, leaving 15 bases of the junction unmatched. DNA of the CDR3: TGCGCCAGCAGCCAACAGTCGCTAGCGGGGGGGCCCTCGACGGAGACCCAGTACTTC. It encodes CASSQQSLAGGPSTETQYF.

The chain uses TRBV2 and TRBJ1-2; TRBD1 might be the D (6 bases). This CDR3 has 13 amino acids. V was shortened by 7 bases and J by 4 bases, with 13 bases between the two germline ends. Germline V lookup: CDR1 SNHLY, CDR2 FYNNEI. The CDR3 DNA follows: TGTGCCAGCACCCGGGACAAAAGCTATGGCTACACCTTC. Translated: CASTRDKSYGYTF.

The chain links TRBV10-3 to TRBJ2-6, with D possibly called TRBD1 or TRBD2 (6 bases each). In germline, CDR1 is ENHRY, CDR2 SYGVKD. This CDR3 has 17 residues. Trimming stripped 2 bases from V and 0 bases from J, with 11 bases between. Here the CDR3 reads CAISERGTPSGANVLTF. CDR3 in DNA: TGTGCCATCAGTGAGCGGGGGACACCCTCTGGGGCCAACGTCCTGACTTTC.

J is TRBJ1-6 and V is TRBV30; the D gene is possibly TRBD1 (5 bases). V was trimmed by 4 bases and J by 3 bases, leaving 13 bases between them. This CDR3 is 15 amino acids long. The germline V gene encodes CDR1 GTSNPN and CDR2 SVGIG (reference sequence). This CDR3 is CAWTGQGIYNSPLHF. The CDR3 region has the DNA TGTGCCTGGACCGGCCAGGGAATCTATAATTCACCCCTCCACTTT.

The chain is built from TRBV7-2 and TRBJ2-7; D is uncertain. The germline V and J ends were trimmed by 0 bases and 2 bases, with 11 bases remaining between them. Looked up from germline, CDR1 is SGHTA and CDR2 is FQGNSA. This CDR3 region has 15 residues. The CDR3 DNA sequence: TGTGCCAGCAGCTTAGCCCCAGGCCCTACCTACGAGCAGTACTTC. Protein sequence: CASSLAPGPTYEQYF. Using reference TRBV7-2 and TRBJ2-7 for the parts outside the CDR3, the full variable domain is GAGVSQSPSNKVTEKGKDVELRCDPISGHTALYWYRQSLGQGLEFLIYFQGNSAPDKSGLPSDRFSAERTGGSVSTLTIQRTQQEDSAVYLCASSLAPGPTYEQYFGPGTRLTVT.

This chain links TRBV11-3 with TRBJ2-3, with 11 positions matching TRBD2. CDR3 length: 17 amino acids. Germline V gene sequence: CDR1 SGHNT, CDR2 YENEEA. Germline trimming cut 1 base from V and 4 bases from J; bases unmatched to any gene: 7. CDR3 sequence: CASSLGASGRLSDTQYF. CDR3 DNA: TGTGCCAGCAGCTTAGGTGCTAGCGGGAGGCTCTCAGATACGCAGTATTTT.

This rearrangement joins TRBV11-3 to TRBJ2-1; the match to TRBD2 covers 16 bases. In germline, CDR1 is SGHNT, CDR2 YENEEA. V was clipped by 0 bases and J by 3 bases; unmatched bases: 2. The CDR3 has 18 amino acids. Written as DNA, the CDR3 is TGTGCCAGCAGCTTAGAGGGACTAGCGGGAGGGAGCTACAATGAGCAGTTCTTC. Protein: CASSLEGLAGGSYNEQFF.

The chain is built from TRBV30 and TRBJ1-6; tentatively, D is TRBD1 (6 bases). This CDR3 has 13 residues. Trimming removed 4 bases from V and 11 bases from J, with 15 bases in between. CDR1 is GTSNPN and CDR2 is SVGIG in the germline V gene (reference sequence). CDR3 protein: CAWTRGRSPPLHF. In DNA, the CDR3 is TGTGCCTGGACCAGGGGCCGCTCCCCACCCCTCCACTTT.

The J gene is TRBJ1-1, the V gene TRBV27, with a tentative D call TRBD1 (6 bases). Between the trimmed V and J ends, which lost 1 base and 5 bases, there was a span of 17 bases. The germline V gene encodes CDR1 MNHEY and CDR2 SMNVEV (reference sequence). The CDR3 extends over 16 amino acids. The CDR3 reads CASSLFPGGAGTEAFF. The CDR3 DNA sequence: TGTGCCAGCAGTTTATTCCCGGGGGGCGCGGGAACTGAAGCTTTCTTT.

This clone was found once. The chain uses TRBV6-5 and TRBJ1-4, with a tentative D call TRBD1 (6 bases). This CDR3 region has 14 residues. Looked up from germline, CDR1 is MNHEY and CDR2 is SVGAGI. V was cut by 6 bases and J by 8 bases, with 16 bases left in between. The CDR3 reads CASSRGGAREKLFF. For the CDR3, the DNA is TGTGCCAGCAGCCGAGGGGGGGCGAGAGAAAAACTGTTTTTT.

This chain links TRBV21-1 with TRBJ2-3; the table's D gene call, TRBD1, was not cross checked with the DNA. TRBV21-1 is noted as a pseudogene. The CDR3 is 16 amino acids. CDR3 nucleotides: TGTGCCAGCAGCAGCTTCGCCGGGACACCCACAGATACGCAGTATTTT. Residues: CASSSFAGTPTDTQYF.

This chain connects TRBV7-3 to TRBJ2-1; D is possibly TRBD2 (5 bases). This CDR3 has 14 residues. Per germline, CDR1 SGHTA and CDR2 FQGTGA. The germline V and J ends were trimmed by 6 bases and 6 bases, with 15 bases remaining between them. CDR3 in DNA: TGTGCCAGCAGTTATTCTCGGGGTCTCAATGAGCAGTTCTTC. Translating it yields CASSYSRGLNEQFF.

The chain carries TRBV5-6 and TRBJ2-7, with 7 bases identical to TRBD1. Trimming cost V 0 bases and J 6 bases; bases outside gene matches: 9. Looked up from germline, CDR1 is SGHDT and CDR2 is YYEEEE. CDR3 size: 15 residues. The CDR3 protein is CASSLDDRVFGEQYF. For the CDR3, the DNA is TGTGCCAGCAGCTTGGATGACAGGGTTTTTGGCGAGCAGTACTTC.

The chain recombines TRBV19 with TRBJ2-1; 7 positions agree with TRBD2. Germline V lookup: CDR1 LNHDA, CDR2 SQIVND (reference sequence). This CDR3 has 17 residues. V was clipped by 3 bases and J by 4 bases; unmatched bases: 12. CDR3 sequence: CASSIRRTSEMYNEQFF. CDR3 nucleotides: TGTGCCAGTAGTATTCGCCGCACTAGCGAAATGTACAATGAGCAGTTCTTC.

This chain uses TRBV7-3 with TRBJ2-2; D remains ambiguous. V lost 2 bases, J lost 5 bases, and 9 bases lay in between. This CDR3 contains 14 residues. In germline, CDR1 is SGHTA, CDR2 FQGTGA. This CDR3 reads CASSLDFGTGELFF. The CDR3 DNA sequence: TGTGCCAGCAGCTTAGATTTCGGGACCGGGGAGCTGTTTTTT.

The V gene is TRBV5-1, the J gene TRBJ2-7; D gene ambiguous. Germline loops: CDR1 SGHRS, CDR2 YFSETQ. V shed 2 bases and J shed 0 bases, with 9 bases lying between them. This CDR3 has 14 amino acids. The CDR3 loop is CASSFRTSSYEQYF. CDR3 bases: TGCGCCAGCAGCTTCAGAACGAGCTCCTACGAGCAGTACTTC.

The chain joins TRBV9 to TRBJ1-1; TRBD1 is a possible D gene (5 bases). With 3 bases removed from V and 5 bases from J, the gap between germline ends came to 11 bases. The CDR3 is made up of 13 amino acids. CDR1 and CDR2 (germline): SGDLS, YYNGEE. CDR3 nucleotides: TGTGCCAGCAGCGCATCTCAGGGAACTGAAGCTTTCTTT. Translating it yields CASSASQGTEAFF.

DNA for the CDR3: TGTGCCAGCTCACCACTTCTAAGGACAGGGAATGCGGGCTCCTATAATTCACCCCTCCACTTT. Protein: CASSPLLRTGNAGSYNSPLHF. J is TRBJ1-6 and V is TRBV18; 8 positions match TRBD1. Looked up from germline, CDR1 is KGHSH and CDR2 is LQKENI. The CDR3 is made up of 21 amino acids. V shed 1 base, J shed 0 bases, and the junction held 14 bases outside the gene matches.